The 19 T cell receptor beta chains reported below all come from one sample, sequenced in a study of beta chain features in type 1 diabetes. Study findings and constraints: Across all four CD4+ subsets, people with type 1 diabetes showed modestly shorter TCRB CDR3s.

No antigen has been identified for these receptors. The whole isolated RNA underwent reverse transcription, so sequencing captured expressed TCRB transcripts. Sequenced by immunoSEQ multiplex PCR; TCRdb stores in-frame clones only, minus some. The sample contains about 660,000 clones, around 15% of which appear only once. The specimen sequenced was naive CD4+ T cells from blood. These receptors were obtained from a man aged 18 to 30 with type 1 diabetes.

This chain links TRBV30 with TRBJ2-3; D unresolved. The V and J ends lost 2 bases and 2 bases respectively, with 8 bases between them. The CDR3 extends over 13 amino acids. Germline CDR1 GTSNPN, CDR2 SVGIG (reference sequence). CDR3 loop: CAWSNAVTDTQYF. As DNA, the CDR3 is TGTGCCTGGAGTAACGCGGTCACAGATACGCAGTATTTT.

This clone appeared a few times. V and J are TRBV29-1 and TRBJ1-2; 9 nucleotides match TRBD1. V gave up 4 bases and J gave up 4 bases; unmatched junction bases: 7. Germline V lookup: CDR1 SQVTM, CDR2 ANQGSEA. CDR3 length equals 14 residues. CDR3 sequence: CSVGYGTGTYGYTF. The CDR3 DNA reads TGCAGCGTTGGGTATGGGACAGGGACCTATGGCTACACCTTC.

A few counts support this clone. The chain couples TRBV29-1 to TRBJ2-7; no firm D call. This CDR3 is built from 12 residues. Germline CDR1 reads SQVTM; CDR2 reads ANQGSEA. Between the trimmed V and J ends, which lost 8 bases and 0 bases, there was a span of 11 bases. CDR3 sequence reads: CSTTGGSYEQYF. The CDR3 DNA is TGCAGCACCACGGGCGGCTCCTACGAGCAGTACTTC.

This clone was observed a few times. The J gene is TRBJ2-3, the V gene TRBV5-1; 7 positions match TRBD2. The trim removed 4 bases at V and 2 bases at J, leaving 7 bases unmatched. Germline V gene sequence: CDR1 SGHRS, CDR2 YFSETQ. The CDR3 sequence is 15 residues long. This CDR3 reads CASSPGTTSTDTQYF. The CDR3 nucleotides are TGCGCCAGCAGCCCCGGGACTACGTCCACAGATACGCAGTATTTT.

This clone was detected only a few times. The CDR3, as DNA: TGTGCCTGGAAGGTCCCCTCGGAGACCCAGTACTTC. This encodes CAWKVPSETQYF. V usage is TRBV30 and J usage is TRBJ2-5, with D unclear. This CDR3 has 12 amino acids. The ends were cut back, 4 bases at V and 5 bases at J, with 11 bases in the middle. Germline V gene sequence: CDR1 GTSNPN, CDR2 SVGIG (reference sequence).

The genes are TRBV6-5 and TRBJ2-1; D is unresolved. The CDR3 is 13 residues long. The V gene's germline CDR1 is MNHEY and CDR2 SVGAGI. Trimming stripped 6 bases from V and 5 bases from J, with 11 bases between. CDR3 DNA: TGTGCCAGCAGACTCCTCAGTAACAATGAGCAGTTCTTC. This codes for CASRLLSNNEQFF.

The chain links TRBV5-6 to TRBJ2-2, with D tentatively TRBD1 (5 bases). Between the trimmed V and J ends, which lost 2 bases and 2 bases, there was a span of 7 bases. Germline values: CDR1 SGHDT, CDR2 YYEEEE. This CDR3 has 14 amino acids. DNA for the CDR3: TGTGCCAGCAGCTTCGACAGAAACACCGGGGAGCTGTTTTTT. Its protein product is CASSFDRNTGELFF. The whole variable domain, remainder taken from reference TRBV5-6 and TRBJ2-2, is DAGVTQSPTHLIKTRGQQVTLRCSPKSGHDTVSWYQQALGQGPQFIFQYYEEEERQRGNFPDRFSGHQFPNYSSELNVNALLLGDSALYLCASSFDRNTGELFFGEGSRLTVL.

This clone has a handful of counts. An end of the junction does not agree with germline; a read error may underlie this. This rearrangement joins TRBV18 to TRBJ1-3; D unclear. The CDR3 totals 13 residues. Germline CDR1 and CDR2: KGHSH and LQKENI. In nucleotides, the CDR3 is TGTGCCAGCTCACCACCGGGTCAGCCGGAGACGAATTTT. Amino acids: CASSPPGQPETNF.

The CDR3 protein is CSVIRQMNTEAFF. The CDR3 bases are TGCAGCGTGATAAGACAGATGAACACTGAAGCTTTCTTT. The rearrangement uses TRBV29-1 and TRBJ1-1; the D gene is possibly TRBD1 (5 bases). The CDR3 is made up of 13 amino acids. V lost 6 bases and J 0 bases, leaving 11 bases between the germline ends. Germline CDR1 reads SQVTM; CDR2 reads ANQGSEA.

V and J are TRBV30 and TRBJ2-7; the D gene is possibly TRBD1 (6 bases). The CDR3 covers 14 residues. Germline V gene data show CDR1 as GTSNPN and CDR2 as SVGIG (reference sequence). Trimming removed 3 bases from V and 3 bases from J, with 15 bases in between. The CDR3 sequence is CAWRNPGDYYEQYF. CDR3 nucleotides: TGTGCCTGGAGGAACCCAGGGGATTACTACGAGCAGTACTTC.

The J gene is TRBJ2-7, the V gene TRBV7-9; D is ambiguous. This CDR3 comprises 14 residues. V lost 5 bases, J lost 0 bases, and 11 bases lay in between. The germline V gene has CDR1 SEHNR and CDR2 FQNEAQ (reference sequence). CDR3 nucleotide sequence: TGTGCCAGCAGCGGACCGTTGAGCTCCTACGAGCAGTACTTC. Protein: CASSGPLSSYEQYF.

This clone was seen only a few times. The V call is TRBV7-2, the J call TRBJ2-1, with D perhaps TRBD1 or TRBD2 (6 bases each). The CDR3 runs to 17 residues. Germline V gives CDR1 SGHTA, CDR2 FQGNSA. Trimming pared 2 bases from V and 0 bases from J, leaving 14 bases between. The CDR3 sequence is CASSLRGGLSSYNEQFF. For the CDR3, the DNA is TGTGCCAGCAGCTTACGAGGGGGACTTAGCTCCTACAATGAGCAGTTCTTC.

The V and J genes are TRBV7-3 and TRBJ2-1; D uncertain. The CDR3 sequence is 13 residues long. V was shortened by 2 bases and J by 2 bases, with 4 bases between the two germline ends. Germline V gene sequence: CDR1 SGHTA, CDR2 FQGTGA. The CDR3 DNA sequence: TGTGCCAGCAGCTTAGGGGCCTACAATGAGCAGTTCTTC. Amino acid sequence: CASSLGAYNEQFF.

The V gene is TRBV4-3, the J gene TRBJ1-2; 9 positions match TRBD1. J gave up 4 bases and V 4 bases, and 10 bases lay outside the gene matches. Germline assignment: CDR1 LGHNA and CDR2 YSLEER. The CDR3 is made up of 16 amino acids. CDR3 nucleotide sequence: TGCGCCAGCAGCCCCCAGGACAGGGGAGGTTTCTATGGCTACACCTTC. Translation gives CASSPQDRGGFYGYTF.

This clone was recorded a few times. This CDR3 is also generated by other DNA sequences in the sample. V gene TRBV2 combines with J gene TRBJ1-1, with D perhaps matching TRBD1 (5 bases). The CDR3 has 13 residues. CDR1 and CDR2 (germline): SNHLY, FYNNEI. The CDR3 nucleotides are TGTGCTAGTACCGGCGGGGGGAACACTGAAGCTTTCTTT. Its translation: CASTGGGNTEAFF.

The chain's CDR3 is CATREGAGNQPQHF. Written as DNA, the CDR3 is TGTGCCACCCGGGAAGGGGCTGGCAATCAGCCCCAGCATTTT. This chain joins TRBV10-3 and TRBJ1-5; weak D call: TRBD1 (5 bases). V gave up 10 bases and J gave up 2 bases, with 15 bases separating them. Germline CDR1 and CDR2: ENHRY and SYGVKD. The CDR3 is 14 residues long.

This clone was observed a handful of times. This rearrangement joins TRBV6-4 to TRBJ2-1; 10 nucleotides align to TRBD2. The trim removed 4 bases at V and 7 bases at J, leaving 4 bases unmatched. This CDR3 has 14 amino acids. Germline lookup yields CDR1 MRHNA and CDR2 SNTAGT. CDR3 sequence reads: CASSGLAGANEQFF. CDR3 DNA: TGTGCCAGCAGTGGGCTAGCGGGAGCTAATGAGCAGTTCTTC.

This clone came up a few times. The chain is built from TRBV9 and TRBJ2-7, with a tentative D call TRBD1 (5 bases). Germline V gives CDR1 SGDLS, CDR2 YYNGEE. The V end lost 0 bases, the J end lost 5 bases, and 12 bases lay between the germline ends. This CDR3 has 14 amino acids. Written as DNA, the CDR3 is TGTGCCAGCAGCGTAGAACCAGGGCGTAACGAGCAGTACTTC. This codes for CASSVEPGRNEQYF.

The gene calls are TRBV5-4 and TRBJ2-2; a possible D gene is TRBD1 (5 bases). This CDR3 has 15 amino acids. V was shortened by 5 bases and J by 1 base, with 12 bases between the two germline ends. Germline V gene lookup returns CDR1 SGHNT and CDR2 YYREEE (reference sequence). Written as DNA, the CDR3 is TGTGCCAGCAGTCTCATAAGGGGGAACACCGGGGAGCTGTTTTTT. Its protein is CASSLIRGNTGELFF.